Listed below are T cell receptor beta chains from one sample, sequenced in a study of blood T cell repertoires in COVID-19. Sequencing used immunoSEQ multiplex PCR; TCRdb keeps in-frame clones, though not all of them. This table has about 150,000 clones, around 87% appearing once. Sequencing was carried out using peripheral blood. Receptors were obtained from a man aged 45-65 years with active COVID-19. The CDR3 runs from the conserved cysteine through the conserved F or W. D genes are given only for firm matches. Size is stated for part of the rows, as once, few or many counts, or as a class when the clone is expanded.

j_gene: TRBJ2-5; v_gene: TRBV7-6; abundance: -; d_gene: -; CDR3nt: TGTGCCAGCAGCCTACCTTGGGGCGTTAGTCAAGAGACCCAGTACTTC; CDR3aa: CASSLPWGVSQETQYF
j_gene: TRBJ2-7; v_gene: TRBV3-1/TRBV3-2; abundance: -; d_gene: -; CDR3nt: TGTGCCAGCAGCCAAGATTCGTCCCAGGGGAATGACGAGCAGTACTTC; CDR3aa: CASSQDSSQGNDEQYF
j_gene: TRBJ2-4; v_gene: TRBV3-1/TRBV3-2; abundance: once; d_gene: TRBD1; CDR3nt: TGTGCCAGCAGCCAAGGACAGGGGGTCGGAAACATTCAGTACTTC; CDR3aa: CASSQGQGVGNIQYF
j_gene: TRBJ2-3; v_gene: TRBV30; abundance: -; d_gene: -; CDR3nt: TGTGCCTGGAGTGTAAGGCAGGGTACGCAGTATTTT; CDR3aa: CAWSVRQGTQYF
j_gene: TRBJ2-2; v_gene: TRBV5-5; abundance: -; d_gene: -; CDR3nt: TGTGCCAGCAGCTTAGGAGAGAACACCGGGGAGCTGTTTTTT; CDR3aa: CASSLGENTGELFF
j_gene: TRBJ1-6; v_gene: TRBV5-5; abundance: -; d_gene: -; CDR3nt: TGTGCCAGCAGCCTGCGGGGTATCGTCTATAATTCACCCCTCCACTTT; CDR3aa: CASSLRGIVYNSPLHF
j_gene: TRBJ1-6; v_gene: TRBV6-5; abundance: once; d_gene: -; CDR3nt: TGTGCCAGCAGCCCCTCGGGGAATGATAATTCACCCCTCCACTTT; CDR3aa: CASSPSGNDNSPLHF
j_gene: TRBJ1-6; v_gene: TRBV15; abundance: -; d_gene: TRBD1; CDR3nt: TGTGCCACCAGCAGGGGGGACAGAAATAATTCACCCCTCCACTTT; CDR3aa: CATSRGDRNNSPLHF
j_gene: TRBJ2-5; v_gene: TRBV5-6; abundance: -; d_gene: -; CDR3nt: TGTGCCAGCAGCTTGCACGCGCAAGAGACCCAGTACTTC; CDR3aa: CASSLHAQETQYF
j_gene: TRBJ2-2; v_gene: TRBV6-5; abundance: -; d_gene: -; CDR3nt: TGTGCCAGCGCCAGGGGAAAGGGCGGGGAGCTGTTTTTT; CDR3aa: CASARGKGGELFF
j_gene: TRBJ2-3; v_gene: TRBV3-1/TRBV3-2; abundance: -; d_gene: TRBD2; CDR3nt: TGTGCCAGCAGCGCCCCGGGGGGGTCCACAGATACGCAGTATTTT; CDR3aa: CASSAPGGSTDTQYF
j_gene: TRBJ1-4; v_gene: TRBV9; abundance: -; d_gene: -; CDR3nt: TGTGCCAGCAGCCCACCGCAGGGAGAAAAACTGTTTTTT; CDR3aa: CASSPPQGEKLFF
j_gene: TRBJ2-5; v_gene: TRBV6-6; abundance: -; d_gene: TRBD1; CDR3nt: TGTGCCAGCAGACCCGGGACAGCCAATAAAGAGACCCAGTACTTC; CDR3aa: CASRPGTANKETQYF
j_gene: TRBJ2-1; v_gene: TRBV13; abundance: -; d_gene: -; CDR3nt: TGTGCCAGCAGCCGCCCCTCACTTGGGGGGGCCTCCTACAATGAGCAGTTCTTC; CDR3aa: CASSRPSLGGASYNEQFF
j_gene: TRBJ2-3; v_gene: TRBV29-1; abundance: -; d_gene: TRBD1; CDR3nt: TGCAGCGTTGGACAGGGGAGGACAGATACGCAGTATTTT; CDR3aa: CSVGQGRTDTQYF